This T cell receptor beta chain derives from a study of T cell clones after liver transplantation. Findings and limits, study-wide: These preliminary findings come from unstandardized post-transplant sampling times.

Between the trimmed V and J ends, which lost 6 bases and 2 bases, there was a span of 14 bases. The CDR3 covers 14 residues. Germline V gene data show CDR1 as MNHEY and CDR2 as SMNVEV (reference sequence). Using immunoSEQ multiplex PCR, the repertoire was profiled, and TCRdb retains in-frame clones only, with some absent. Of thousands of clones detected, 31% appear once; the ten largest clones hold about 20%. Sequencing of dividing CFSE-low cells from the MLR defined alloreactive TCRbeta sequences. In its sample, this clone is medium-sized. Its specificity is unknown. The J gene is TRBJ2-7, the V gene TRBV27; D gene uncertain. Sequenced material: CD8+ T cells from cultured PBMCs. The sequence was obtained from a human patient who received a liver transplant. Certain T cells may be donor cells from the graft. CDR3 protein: CASSPGRGAYEQYF. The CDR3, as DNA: TGTGCCAGCAGCCCCGGACGCGGTGCCTACGAGCAGTACTTC.